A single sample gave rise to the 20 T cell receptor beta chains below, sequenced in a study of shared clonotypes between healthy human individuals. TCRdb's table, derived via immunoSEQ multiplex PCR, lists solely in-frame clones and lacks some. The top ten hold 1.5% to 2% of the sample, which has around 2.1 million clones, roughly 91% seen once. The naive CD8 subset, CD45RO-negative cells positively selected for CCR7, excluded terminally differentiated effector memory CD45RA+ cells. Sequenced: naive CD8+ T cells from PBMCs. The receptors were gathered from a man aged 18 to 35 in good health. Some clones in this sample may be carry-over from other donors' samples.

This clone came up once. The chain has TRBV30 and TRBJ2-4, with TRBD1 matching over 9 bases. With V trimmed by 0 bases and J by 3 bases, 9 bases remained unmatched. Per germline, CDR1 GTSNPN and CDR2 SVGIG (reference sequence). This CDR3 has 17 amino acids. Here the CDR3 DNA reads TGTGCCTGGAGTGTAGGGGACAGGGAAGTGGACAAAAACATTCAGTACTTC. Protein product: CAWSVGDREVDKNIQYF.

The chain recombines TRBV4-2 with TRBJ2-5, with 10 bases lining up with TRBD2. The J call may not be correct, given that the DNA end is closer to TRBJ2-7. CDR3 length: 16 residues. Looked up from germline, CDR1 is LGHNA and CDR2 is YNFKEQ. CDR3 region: CASSHLTSGATYEQYF. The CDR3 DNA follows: TGTGCCAGCAGCCACCTAACTAGCGGGGCTACCTACGAGCAGTACTTC.

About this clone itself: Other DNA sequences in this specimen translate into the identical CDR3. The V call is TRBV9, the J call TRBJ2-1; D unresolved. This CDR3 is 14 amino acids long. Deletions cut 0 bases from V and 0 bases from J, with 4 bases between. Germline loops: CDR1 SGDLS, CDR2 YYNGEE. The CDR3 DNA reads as TGTGCCAGCAGCGTAGTTCCCTCCTACAATGAGCAGTTCTTC. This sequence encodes CASSVVPSYNEQFF.

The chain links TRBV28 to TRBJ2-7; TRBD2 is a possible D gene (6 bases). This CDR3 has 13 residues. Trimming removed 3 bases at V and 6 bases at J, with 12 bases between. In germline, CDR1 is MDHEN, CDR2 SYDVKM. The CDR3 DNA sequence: TGTGCCAGCAGTTTCCCCGGCGGGGTCGAGCAGTACTTC. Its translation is CASSFPGGVEQYF.

CDR3 DNA sequence: TGTGCCAGTAGTATGTCACGGGTTCCCTCCTACGAGCAGTACTTC. Protein: CASSMSRVPSYEQYF. The V gene is TRBV19, the J gene TRBJ2-7; D not certain. CDR3 size: 15 residues. The V end was cut by 3 bases, the J end by 0 bases, with 12 bases between. CDR1 is LNHDA and CDR2 is SQIVND in the germline V gene (reference sequence).

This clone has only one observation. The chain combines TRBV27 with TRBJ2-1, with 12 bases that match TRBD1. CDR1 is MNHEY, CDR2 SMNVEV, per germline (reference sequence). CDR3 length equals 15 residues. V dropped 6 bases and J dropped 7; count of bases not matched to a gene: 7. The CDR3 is CASRMGTGGRNEQFF. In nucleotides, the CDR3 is TGTGCCAGCAGGATGGGGACAGGGGGCCGGAATGAGCAGTTCTTC.

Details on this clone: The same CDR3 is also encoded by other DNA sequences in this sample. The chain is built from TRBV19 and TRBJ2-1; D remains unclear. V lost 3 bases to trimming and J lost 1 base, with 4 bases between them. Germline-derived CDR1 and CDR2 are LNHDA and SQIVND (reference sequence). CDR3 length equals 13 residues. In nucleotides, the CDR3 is TGTGCCAGTAGTATCCAGTCCTACAATGAGCAGTTCTTC. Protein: CASSIQSYNEQFF.

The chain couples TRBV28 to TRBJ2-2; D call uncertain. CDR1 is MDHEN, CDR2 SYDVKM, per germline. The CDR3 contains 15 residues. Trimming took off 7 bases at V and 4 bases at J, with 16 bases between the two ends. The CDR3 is CASTMSARSTGELFF. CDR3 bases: TGTGCCAGCACCATGTCGGCTAGGAGCACCGGGGAGCTGTTTTTT.

The chain's CDR3 is CASSSPVAGLTYEQYF. CDR3 DNA sequence: TGTGCCAGCAGCTCCCCAGTAGCGGGATTGACCTACGAGCAGTACTTC. This sequence joins TRBV7-9 and TRBJ2-7, with 8 bases aligning to TRBD2. Trimming removed 4 bases from V and 2 bases from J; junction bases left unmatched: 10. Germline V gene data show CDR1 as SEHNR and CDR2 as FQNEAQ (reference sequence). CDR3 length: 16 residues.

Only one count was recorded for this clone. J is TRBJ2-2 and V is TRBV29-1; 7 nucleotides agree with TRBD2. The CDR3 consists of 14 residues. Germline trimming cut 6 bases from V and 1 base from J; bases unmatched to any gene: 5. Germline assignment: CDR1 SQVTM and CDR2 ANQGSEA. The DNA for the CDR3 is TGCAGCGTACATCTAGCGGAGAACACCGGGGAGCTGTTTTTT. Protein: CSVHLAENTGELFF.

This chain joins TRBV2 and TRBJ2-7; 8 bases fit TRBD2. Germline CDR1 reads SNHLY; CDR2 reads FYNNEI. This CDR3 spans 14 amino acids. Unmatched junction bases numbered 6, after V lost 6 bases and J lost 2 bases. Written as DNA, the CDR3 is TGTGCCAGCAGCGGACTAGCTCCTCCCTACGAGCAGTACTTC. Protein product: CASSGLAPPYEQYF.

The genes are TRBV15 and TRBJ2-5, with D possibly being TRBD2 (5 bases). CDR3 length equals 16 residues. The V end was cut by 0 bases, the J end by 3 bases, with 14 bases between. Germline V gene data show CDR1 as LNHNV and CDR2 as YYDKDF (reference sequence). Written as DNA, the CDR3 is TGTGCCACCAGCAGAGATCGGGAAGTTAATGAAGAGACCCAGTACTTC. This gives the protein CATSRDREVNEETQYF.

CDR3 sequence: CASSQDFVSSGRDEQFF. CDR3 in DNA: TGCGCCAGCAGCCAAGATTTCGTCTCTAGCGGGAGGGATGAGCAGTTCTTC. This chain links TRBV4-1 with TRBJ2-1; 12 nucleotides line up with TRBD2. Per germline, CDR1 MGHRA and CDR2 YSYEKL. Unmatched junction bases numbered 8, after V lost 0 bases and J lost 8 bases. This CDR3 spans 17 amino acids.

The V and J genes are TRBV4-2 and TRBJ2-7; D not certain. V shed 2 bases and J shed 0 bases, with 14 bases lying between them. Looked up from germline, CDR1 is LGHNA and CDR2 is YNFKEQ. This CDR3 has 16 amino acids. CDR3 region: CASSQPGFPNSYEQYF. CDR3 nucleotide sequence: TGTGCCAGCAGCCAACCCGGGTTCCCGAACTCCTACGAGCAGTACTTC.

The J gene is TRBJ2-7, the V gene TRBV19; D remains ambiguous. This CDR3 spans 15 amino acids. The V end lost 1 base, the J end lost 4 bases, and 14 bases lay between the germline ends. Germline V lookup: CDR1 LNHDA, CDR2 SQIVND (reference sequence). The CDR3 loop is CASSIAPGPLYEQYF. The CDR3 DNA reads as TGTGCCAGTAGTATAGCCCCGGGCCCTCTGTACGAGCAGTACTTC. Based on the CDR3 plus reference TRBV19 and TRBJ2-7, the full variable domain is DGGITQSPKYLFRKEGQNVTLSCEQNLNHDAMYWYRQDPGQGLRLIYYSQIVNDFQKGDIAEGYSVSREKKESFPLTVTSAQKNPTAFYLCASSIAPGPLYEQYFGPGTRLTVT.

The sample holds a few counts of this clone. CDR3 residues: CASSWSWREQYF. CDR3 coding DNA: TGTGCCAGCAGCTGGTCGTGGCGGGAGCAGTACTTC. The chain combines TRBV7-6 with TRBJ2-7; unclear D gene. The CDR3 loop spans 12 amino acids. Deletions cut 4 bases from V and 7 bases from J, with 11 bases between. The germline V gene has CDR1 SGHVS and CDR2 FNYEAQ.

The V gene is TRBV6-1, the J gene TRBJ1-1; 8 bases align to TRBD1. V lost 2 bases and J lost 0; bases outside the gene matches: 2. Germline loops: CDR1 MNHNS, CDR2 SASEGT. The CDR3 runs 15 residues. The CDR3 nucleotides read TGTGCCAGCAGTGAAAAGGGACAGGTGAACACTGAAGCTTTCTTT. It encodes CASSEKGQVNTEAFF.

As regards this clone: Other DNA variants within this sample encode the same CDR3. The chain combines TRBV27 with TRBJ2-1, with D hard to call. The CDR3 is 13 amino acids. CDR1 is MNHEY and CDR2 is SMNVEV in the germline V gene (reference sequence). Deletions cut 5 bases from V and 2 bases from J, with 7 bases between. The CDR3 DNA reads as TGTGCCAGCAGTCCCTCGACCTACAATGAGCAGTTCTTC. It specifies CASSPSTYNEQFF.

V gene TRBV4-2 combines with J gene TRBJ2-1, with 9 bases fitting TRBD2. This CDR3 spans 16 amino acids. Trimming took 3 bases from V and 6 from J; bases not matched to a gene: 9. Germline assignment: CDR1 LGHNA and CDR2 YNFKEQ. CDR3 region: CASSHVGTSSTNEQFF. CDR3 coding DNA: TGTGCCAGCAGCCATGTAGGGACTAGCTCTACCAATGAGCAGTTCTTC.

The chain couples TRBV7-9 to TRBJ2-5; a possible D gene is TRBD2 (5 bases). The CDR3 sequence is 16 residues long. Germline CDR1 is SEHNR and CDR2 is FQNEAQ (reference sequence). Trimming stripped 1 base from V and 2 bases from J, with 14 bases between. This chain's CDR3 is CASSLVFVREQETQYF. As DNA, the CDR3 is TGTGCCAGCAGCTTAGTGTTCGTGAGGGAGCAAGAGACCCAGTACTTC.